The rows below give T cell receptor beta chains drawn from one sample of a study of cytomegalovirus exposure and HLA in healthy donors. Measured with immunoSEQ multiplex PCR; TCRdb has only the in-frame clones, and not every one. In the table there are approximately 200,000 clones, roughly four fifths of which are singletons. The sequenced sample consisted of PBMCs. These receptors came from a woman aged 25 to 45 in good health and CMV-seropositive. CDR3s leave out the opening cysteine and the closing phenylalanine or tryptophan.

TRBV14	TRBJ1-2	ASSPRDNIYGYT
TRBV5-5	TRBJ2-7	ASSLWDRSYEQY
TRBV5-4	TRBJ1-2	ASSLEGRGIPNYGYT
TRBV6-1	TRBJ2-7	ASTFGLADSYEQY
TRBV15	TRBJ2-1	ATSSLLTGYNEQF
TRBV28	TRBJ1-5	ASSRSGGQPQH
TRBV18	TRBJ2-5	ASSPYGLAEETQY
TRBV19	TRBJ2-1	ASSIDEGLVSYNEQF
TRBV28	TRBJ2-7	ASPSTGGGEQY
TRBV14	TRBJ2-7	ASSQWTGPYEQY
TRBV7-2	TRBJ2-3	ASSLVRGRSDTQY
TRBV28	TRBJ1-2	ASSFRRGLYGYT
TRBV2	TRBJ1-5	ASRGEGPQH
TRBV5-1	TRBJ2-1	ASSLTGVGSNEQF
TRBV27	TRBJ2-2	ASSRDRLGANTGELF
TRBV28	TRBJ2-7	ASSFRGFPYEQY
TRBV7-9	TRBJ2-3	ASSFTKGLADTDTQY
TRBV19	TRBJ1-1	ASIWVAGDNTEAF
TRBV5-1	TRBJ1-1	ASSLTGTHTEAF
TRBV29-1	TRBJ2-5	SVGQAEETQY
TRBV6-5	TRBJ1-3	ASRTGLGNTIY
TRBV10-3	TRBJ2-3	AISGRQGLSTDTQY
TRBV5-1	.	ASSGGFLLYEQY
TRBV19	TRBJ2-1	ASSTTGYHNEQF
TRBV19	TRBJ2-3	ASKVASTDTQY
TRBV27	TRBJ2-7	ASSDPQRTVYEQY
TRBV5-6	TRBJ2-7	ASSSAFEQY
TRBV27	TRBJ1-2	ASSHDRGFNYGYT
TRBV19	TRBJ2-7	ATMGSDRAYEQY